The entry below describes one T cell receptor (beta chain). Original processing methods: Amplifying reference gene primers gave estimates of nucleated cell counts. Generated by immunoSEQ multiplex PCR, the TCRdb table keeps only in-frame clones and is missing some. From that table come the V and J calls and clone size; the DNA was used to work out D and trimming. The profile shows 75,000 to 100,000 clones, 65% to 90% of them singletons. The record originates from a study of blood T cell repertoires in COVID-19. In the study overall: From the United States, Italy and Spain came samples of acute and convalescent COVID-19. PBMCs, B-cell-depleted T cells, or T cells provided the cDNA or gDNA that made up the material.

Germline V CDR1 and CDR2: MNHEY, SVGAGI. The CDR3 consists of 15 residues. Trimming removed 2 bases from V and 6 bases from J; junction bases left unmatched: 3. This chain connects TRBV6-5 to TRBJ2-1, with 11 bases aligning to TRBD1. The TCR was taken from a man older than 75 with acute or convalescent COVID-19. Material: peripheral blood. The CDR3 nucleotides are TGTGCCAGCAGTTACCTGGGGACAGGGGGCAATGAGCAGTTCTTC. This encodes CASSYLGTGGNEQFF.